A single sample gave rise to the 30 T cell receptor beta chains below, sequenced in a study of spatial heterogeneity in lung cancer. Study conclusions and caveats: Expanded intratumoral alpha and beta TCR counts tracked tumor mutation counts.

The sample's time point: sample taken at primary tumor resection. No antigens are known for them. TCRdb passed the 5' RACE reads through MiXCR, listing each CDR3 protein once. The sample lists thousands of distinct CDR3 sequences, 14% occurring once. The sample was lung tumor tissue, taken at surgery. These receptors were obtained from a male donor with early-stage non-small cell lung cancer.

This clonotype was counted many times. This beta chain is a stray sequence in a library constructed for alpha chains; its clone size is not meaningful. The V and J genes are TRBV7-9 and TRBJ1-2; D might be TRBD1 (5 bases). Trimming took 4 bases from V and 4 from J, leaving 13 bases between them. CDR3 length equals 14 residues. Germline CDR1 is SEHNR and CDR2 is FQNEAQ (reference sequence). The CDR3 region is CASSSSTALYGYTF. CDR3 sequence (DNA): TGTGCCAGCAGCTCCTCGACAGCACTCTATGGCTACACCTTC.

This clonotype was counted ten times or more. Since the library was made to target alpha chains, this beta chain is a stray read and its abundance is not meaningful. The V call is TRBV2, the J call TRBJ2-2; TRBD2 matches at 8 bases. The length of the CDR3 is 15 residues. Germline V CDR1 and CDR2: SNHLY, FYNNEI. Trimming cost V 4 bases and J 6 bases; bases outside gene matches: 7. The DNA of the CDR3 is TGTGCCAGCAGTGGGGGACTAGTATCCCCCGGGGAGCTGTTTTTT. Protein: CASSGGLVSPGELFF.

This clonotype was counted many times. The library was prepared for alpha chains; this beta chain is a stray read, so its frequency means little. This chain links TRBV20-1 with TRBJ2-5; 11 nucleotides match TRBD2. V shed 7 bases, J shed 5 bases, and the junction held 6 bases outside the gene matches. Germline V lookup: CDR1 DFQATT, CDR2 SNEGSKA (reference sequence). The CDR3 covers 13 residues. CDR3 coding DNA: TGCAGTGTCCCTAGCGGGAGGTTGGAGACCCAGTACTTC. Encoded protein: CSVPSGRLETQYF.

The sample holds many counts of this clonotype. This beta chain turned up in a library designed for alpha chains; as an off-target read, its abundance says little. The chain links TRBV7-2 to TRBJ1-2; D not resolved. Germline assignment: CDR1 SGHTA and CDR2 FQGNSA. V shed 1 base and J shed 4 bases, with 22 bases lying between them. This CDR3 has 18 amino acids. CDR3 sequence reads: CASSLGPGEGGWRYGYTF. The CDR3 coding sequence is TGTGCCAGCAGCTTAGGGCCCGGCGAGGGAGGTTGGCGCTATGGCTACACCTTC.

By proportion, this clonotype is medium-sized. Being off target in a library aimed at alpha chains, this beta chain has a size of little meaning. V gene TRBV4-2 combines with J gene TRBJ1-5, with 12 bases identical to TRBD1. The CDR3 totals 19 residues. The ends lost 0 bases at V and 4 bases at J; junction bases unmatched: 10. CDR1 is LGHNA, CDR2 YNFKEQ, per germline. The CDR3 region has the DNA TGTGCCAGCAGCCAAGATTATACCGGGACAGGGGGCTATAATCAGCCCCAGCATTTT. Translation gives CASSQDYTGTGGYNQPQHF.

This clonotype showed up many times. For a library built for alpha chains, this beta chain is a stray read; little rests on its size. J is TRBJ2-1 and V is TRBV7-2, with 10 bases fitting TRBD2. V dropped 0 bases and J dropped 3; count of bases not matched to a gene: 2. CDR1 and CDR2 (germline): SGHTA, FQGNSA. This CDR3 has 16 residues. Here the CDR3 reads CASSLAASGSYNEQFF. The DNA for the CDR3 is TGTGCCAGCAGCTTAGCAGCTAGCGGGAGCTACAATGAGCAGTTCTTC.

This clonotype was observed once. This beta chain is a stray read from a library made for alpha chains; its abundance is not meaningful. The chain uses TRBV10-3 and TRBJ1-1, with D possibly matching TRBD1 (6 bases). V was shortened by 7 bases and J by 5 bases, with 17 bases between the two germline ends. CDR1 ENHRY and CDR2 SYGVKD come from the germline V gene. CDR3 size: 14 residues. The CDR3 sequence: CAITGELSGTEAFF. CDR3 in DNA: TGTGCCATCACAGGGGAACTTTCCGGAACTGAAGCTTTCTTT.

By sample fraction, this clonotype is medium-sized (0.01 to 0.1%). This beta chain is a stray sequence in a library constructed for alpha chains; its clone size is not meaningful. CDR3 sequence reads: CASSLLAGKYEQYF. Written as DNA, the CDR3 is TGTGCCAGCAGCCTACTAGCGGGGAAATACGAGCAGTACTTC. The chain combines TRBV28 with TRBJ2-7; 10 positions agree with TRBD2. The germline gives CDR1 MDHEN, CDR2 SYDVKM. With 6 bases clipped from V and 4 bases from J, the junction kept 6 bases outside the gene matches. This CDR3 contains 14 residues.

This clonotype has ten or more counts. Within a library made for alpha chains, this beta chain is off target, and its count is uninformative. This chain joins TRBV19 and TRBJ2-7; 9 bases are shared with TRBD2. CDR3 length: 16 amino acids. The V gene's germline CDR1 is LNHDA and CDR2 SQIVND (reference sequence). Trimming removed 5 bases from V and 1 base from J; junction bases left unmatched: 9. CDR3 region: CASSRRAGGDSYEQYF. The CDR3 DNA is TGTGCCAGTAGTCGAAGAGCGGGAGGTGATTCCTACGAGCAGTACTTC.

Points on this clonotype: A library made for alpha chains picked up this beta chain off target, so its size means little. The rearrangement uses TRBV20-1 and TRBJ1-1; D is possibly TRBD1 (6 bases). V shed 5 bases and J shed 5 bases, with 21 bases lying between them. The CDR3 length is 15 residues. The germline gives CDR1 DFQATT, CDR2 SNEGSKA (reference sequence). CDR3 sequence reads: CSAFGSEIRGTEAFF. The CDR3 DNA follows: TGCAGTGCTTTTGGAAGTGAAATTAGGGGGACTGAAGCTTTCTTT.

At least ten counts were recorded for this clonotype. With the library built for alpha chains, this beta chain is off target and its frequency is not meaningful. V is TRBV6-5 and J is TRBJ2-3; D is unresolved. Germline assignment: CDR1 MNHEY and CDR2 SVGAGI. The CDR3 loop spans 11 amino acids. Between the trimmed V and J ends, which lost 2 bases and 7 bases, there was a span of 4 bases. The chain's CDR3 is CASSYGNTQYF. CDR3 nucleotides: TGTGCCAGCAGTTACGGGAATACGCAGTATTTT.

Notes on this clonotype: This beta chain is a stray sequence in a library constructed for alpha chains; its clone size is not meaningful. The rearrangement joins TRBV2 to TRBJ1-1; maybe TRBD1 (5 bases). The germline V gene encodes CDR1 SNHLY and CDR2 FYNNEI. This CDR3 contains 15 residues. The V end lost 5 bases, the J end lost 3 bases, and 16 bases lay between the germline ends. The CDR3, as DNA: TGTGCCAGCAGTACCACCCCCACGGGGGACACTGAAGCTTTCTTT. Translating gives CASSTTPTGDTEAFF.

This clonotype has a count of ten or more. This beta chain was picked up by a library intended for alpha chains and is off target, so its count carries little meaning. J is TRBJ2-1 and V is TRBV27; TRBD1 matches at 12 bases. The CDR3 spans 16 residues. In germline, CDR1 is MNHEY, CDR2 SMNVEV (reference sequence). J lost 13 bases, V lost 4 bases, and 14 bases had no gene match. The DNA for the CDR3 is TGTGCCAGCAGTTACCAACCGGGACAGGGGGCGCCAGTCCAGTTCTTC. Encoded protein: CASSYQPGQGAPVQFF.

This clonotype was detected ten times or more. Within a library made for alpha chains, this beta chain is off target, and its count is uninformative. The chain carries TRBV7-6 and TRBJ2-7; possible D gene TRBD1, 6 bases. CDR1 SGHVS and CDR2 FNYEAQ come from the germline V gene. CDR3 length: 15 residues. V was pared by 1 base and J by 5 bases, with 15 bases between. Here the CDR3 reads CASSLGSQGSNEQYF. The CDR3 DNA reads as TGTGCCAGCAGCTTAGGTTCGCAGGGGTCGAACGAGCAGTACTTC.

Points on this clonotype: Because the library targeted alpha chains, this beta chain is an off-target read whose size means little. The chain couples TRBV7-9 to TRBJ1-1; D gene unclear. In germline, CDR1 is SEHNR, CDR2 FQNEAQ (reference sequence). The CDR3 consists of 13 residues. V was clipped by 1 base and J by 6 bases, with 9 bases between them. CDR3 sequence: CASSLDGPPEAFF. The CDR3 nucleotides are TGTGCCAGCAGCTTAGATGGCCCCCCTGAAGCTTTCTTT.

With regard to this clonotype: This beta chain represents an off-target read in a library built for alpha chains; its size is of limited meaning. CDR3 sequence (DNA): TGTGCCAGCAGTTCGAGGACTGAAGCTTTCTTT. This translates into CASSSRTEAFF. This chain connects TRBV12-3 or TRBV12-4 to TRBJ1-1; the D is unclear. Between the trimmed V and J ends, which lost 4 bases and 5 bases, there was a span of 5 bases. The CDR3 covers 11 residues.

This clonotype came up many times. The library was designed around alpha chains, so this beta chain is a stray read whose abundance carries little weight. The CDR3 here is CATRPSGVRTNEKLFF. CDR3 nucleotides: TGTGCCACCAGGCCATCTGGGGTGAGGACTAATGAAAAACTGTTTTTT. V and J are TRBV24-1 and TRBJ1-4, with no clear D. The CDR3 loop spans 16 amino acids. Germline lookup yields CDR1 KGHDR and CDR2 SFDVKD. The V gene lost 7 bases and the J gene lost 2 bases, with 16 bases spanning the gap.

This clonotype came up many times. This beta chain is a stray read from a library made for alpha chains; its abundance is not meaningful. The chain combines TRBV5-4 with TRBJ2-2; D is perhaps TRBD2 (5 bases). V lost 5 bases and J 3 bases, leaving 14 bases between the germline ends. The CDR3 loop spans 15 amino acids. CDR1 and CDR2 from the germline V gene are SGHNT and YYREEE (reference sequence). CDR3 residues: CASSIARRDTGELFF. CDR3 sequence (DNA): TGTGCCAGCAGTATAGCGAGGCGGGACACCGGGGAGCTGTTTTTT.

By proportion, this clonotype is medium-sized. The size of this beta chain means little, since it is a stray read in a library made for alpha chains. The chain couples TRBV29-1 to TRBJ2-2; D is ambiguous. Germline CDR1 SQVTM, CDR2 ANQGSEA. The CDR3 consists of 11 residues. Deletions cut 1 base from V and 9 bases from J, with 6 bases between. CDR3 nucleotides: TGCAGCGTTGAAGTGGCGTGGGAGCTGTTTTTT. Its translation is CSVEVAWELFF.

This clonotype showed up many times. This beta chain represents an off-target read in a library built for alpha chains; its size is of limited meaning. V usage is TRBV6-1 and J usage is TRBJ1-5; 7 bases match TRBD1. CDR1 and CDR2 (germline): MNHNS, SASEGT. Trimming removed 2 bases from V and 0 bases from J; junction bases left unmatched: 4. This CDR3 spans 16 amino acids. The CDR3 DNA follows: TGTGCCAGCAGTGAAAACAGGGGAAGTAGCAATCAGCCCCAGCATTTT. Its translation is CASSENRGSSNQPQHF.

This clonotype appeared many times. For a library built for alpha chains, this beta chain is a stray read; little rests on its size. CDR3 region: CSATGEPDQPQHF. The DNA of the CDR3 is TGCAGTGCCACGGGGGAACCGGATCAGCCCCAGCATTTT. The chain combines TRBV20-1 with TRBJ1-5, with TRBD1 as a possible D gene (5 bases). CDR1 is DFQATT and CDR2 is SNEGSKA in the germline V gene (reference sequence). V was clipped by 6 bases and J by 5 bases, with 14 bases between them. The CDR3 is made up of 13 amino acids.

This clonotype appeared many times. For a library built for alpha chains, this beta chain is a stray read; little rests on its size. DNA of the CDR3: TGTGCCACCAGTGATTTGAGTGGAGGCTATGGCTACACCTTC. Translation: CATSDLSGGYGYTF. The gene calls are TRBV24-1 and TRBJ1-2; D unresolved. V gave up 0 bases and J gave up 4 bases, with 8 bases separating them. The CDR3 covers 14 residues. Germline V CDR1 and CDR2: KGHDR, SFDVKD.

This clonotype was observed at least ten times. Found in a library prepared for alpha chains, this beta chain is an off-target read, and its abundance has little meaning. J is TRBJ1-4 and V is TRBV14, with D maybe TRBD1 (6 bases). V was cut by 2 bases and J by 8 bases, with 15 bases left in between. The CDR3 runs to 15 residues. In germline, CDR1 is SGHDN, CDR2 FVKESK. In DNA form, the CDR3 reads TGTGCCAGCAGCCAACTTACAGGGCGCTGGGAAAAACTGTTTTTT. This translates into CASSQLTGRWEKLFF.

This clonotype was seen ten or more times. Found in a library prepared for alpha chains, this beta chain is an off-target read, and its abundance has little meaning. The J gene is TRBJ2-3, the V gene TRBV5-1; D is uncertain. The V end lost 3 bases, the J end lost 8 bases, and 19 bases lay between the germline ends. This CDR3 comprises 15 residues. Germline CDR1 and CDR2: SGHRS and YFSETQ. CDR3 DNA sequence: TGCGCCAGCAGCTACTCCCATTCAGAGTCCAGTACGCAGTATTTT. As protein: CASSYSHSESSTQYF.

Details on this clonotype: The library was built for alpha chains, so this beta chain is an off-target read and its size means little. The V call is TRBV28, the J call TRBJ2-4, with unresolved D. V dropped 8 bases and J dropped 0 bases, with 8 bases sitting between them. Germline CDR1 reads MDHEN; CDR2 reads SYDVKM. CDR3 length: 13 residues. CDR3 DNA sequence: TGTGCCAGCGGAGTCCTAGCCAAAAACATTCAGTACTTC. Translating gives CASGVLAKNIQYF. The variable domain in full, with the rest retrieved from reference TRBV28 and TRBJ2-4, is DVKVTQSSRYLVKRTGEKVFLECVQDMDHENMFWYRQDPGLGLRLIYFSYDVKMKEKGDIPEGYSVSREKKERFSLILESASTNQTSMYLCASGVLAKNIQYFGAGTRLSVL.

With regard to this clonotype: In a library made to pick up alpha chains, this beta chain is a stray read with a size that means little. The chain uses TRBV5-1 and TRBJ1-1, with TRBD1 identical over 7 bases. Germline assignment: CDR1 SGHRS and CDR2 YFSETQ. V gave up 3 bases and J gave up 5 bases; unmatched junction bases: 4. The CDR3 contains 13 residues. The CDR3 sequence: CASSYRGETEAFF. In DNA form, the CDR3 reads TGCGCCAGCAGCTACAGGGGCGAGACTGAAGCTTTCTTT.

This clonotype was counted a single time. As an off-target read in a library built for alpha chains, this beta chain has a frequency of little significance. The chain links TRBV7-8 to TRBJ2-1, with unresolved D. CDR3 size: 15 residues. Trimming stripped 5 bases from V and 7 bases from J, with 18 bases between. Germline V lookup: CDR1 SGHVS, CDR2 FQNEAQ. CDR3 nucleotide sequence: TGTGCCAGCAGCCGATTTCACACCCCCGAAAATGAGCAGTTCTTC. It encodes CASSRFHTPENEQFF.

This clonotype has ten or more counts. The library was prepared for alpha chains; this beta chain is a stray read, so its frequency means little. V usage is TRBV6-4 and J usage is TRBJ2-1, with 10 bases identical to TRBD2. V lost 2 bases to trimming and J lost 5 bases; unmatched junction nucleotides: 3. The CDR3 consists of 15 residues. Germline CDR1 reads MRHNA; CDR2 reads SNTAGT. CDR3 in amino acids: CASSDGTSGNNEQFF. CDR3 DNA sequence: TGTGCCAGCAGTGACGGCACTAGCGGGAACAATGAGCAGTTCTTC.

Judged by abundance, this clonotype is medium-sized. Because this beta chain is a stray read in a library intended to capture alpha chains, its abundance should not be given much weight. The chain combines TRBV27 with TRBJ1-6; 12 nucleotides line up with TRBD1. The CDR3 spans 14 residues. Trimming cost V 6 bases and J 10 bases; bases outside gene matches: 4. Looked up from germline, CDR1 is MNHEY and CDR2 is SMNVEV (reference sequence). CDR3 region: CASRTGTGGSPLHF. For the CDR3, the DNA is TGTGCCAGCAGGACCGGGACAGGGGGCTCACCCCTCCACTTT.

This clonotype showed up many times. The size of this beta chain means little, since it is a stray read in a library made for alpha chains. The chain combines TRBV29-1 with TRBJ1-2, with 8 bases identical to TRBD1. With 0 bases clipped from V and 9 bases from J, the junction kept 6 bases outside the gene matches. CDR1 is SQVTM, CDR2 ANQGSEA, per germline. The CDR3 runs to 13 residues. CDR3 nucleotide sequence: TGCAGCGTTGAAGATCGACAGGGGATTAGCTACACCTTC. Its protein is CSVEDRQGISYTF.